This T cell receptor beta chain is drawn from a study of PD-1 blockade in mismatch repair-deficient tumors. As regards this clone: No antigen is known for it.

Profiling relied on immunoSEQ multiplex PCR, and the TCRdb table lists in-frame clones only, not all of them. This table holds 14,000 or so clones, roughly 80% found once. Time point defined: 10-day in vitro stimulation with candidate neoantigen peptide 4. Each of about seven ELISpot-reactive candidate peptides was used for roughly 10-day stimulation. The CDR3 has 15 residues. Germline lookup yields CDR1 SGDLS and CDR2 YYNGEE. V gave up 0 bases and J gave up 0 bases, with 9 bases separating them. The sequence came from an adult with mismatch repair-deficient cancer. This chain joins TRBV9 and TRBJ1-2; D unresolved. The specimen was cells cultured in vitro, collected from a patient treated with pembrolizumab. CDR3 amino acids: CASSVVFRPNYGYTF. The CDR3 DNA sequence: TGTGCCAGCAGCGTAGTATTTAGACCTAACTATGGCTACACCTTC. The variable domain in full, with the rest retrieved from reference TRBV9 and TRBJ1-2, is DSGVTQTPKHLITATGQRVTLRCSPRSGDLSVYWYQQSLDQGLQFLIQYYNGEERAKGNILERFSAQQFPDLHSELNLSSLELGDSALYFCASSVVFRPNYGYTFGSGTRLTVV.